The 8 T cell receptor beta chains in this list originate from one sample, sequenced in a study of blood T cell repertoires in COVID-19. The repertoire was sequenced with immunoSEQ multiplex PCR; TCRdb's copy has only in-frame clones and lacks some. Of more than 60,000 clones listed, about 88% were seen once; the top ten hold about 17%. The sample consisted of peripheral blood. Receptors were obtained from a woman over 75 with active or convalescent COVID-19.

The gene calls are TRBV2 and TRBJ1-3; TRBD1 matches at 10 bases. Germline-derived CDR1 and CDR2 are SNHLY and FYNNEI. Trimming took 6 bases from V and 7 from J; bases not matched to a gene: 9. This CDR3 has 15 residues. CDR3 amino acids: CASSPDRGQRNTIYF. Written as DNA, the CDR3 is TGTGCCAGCAGCCCCGACAGGGGGCAGCGGAACACCATATATTTT.

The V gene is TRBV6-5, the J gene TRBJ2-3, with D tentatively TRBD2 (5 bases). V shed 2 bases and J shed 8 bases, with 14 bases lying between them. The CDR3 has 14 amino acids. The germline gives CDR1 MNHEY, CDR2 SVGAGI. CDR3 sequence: CASSYLATTGTQYF. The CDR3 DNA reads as TGTGCCAGCAGTTACCTAGCCACAACGGGTACGCAGTATTTT.

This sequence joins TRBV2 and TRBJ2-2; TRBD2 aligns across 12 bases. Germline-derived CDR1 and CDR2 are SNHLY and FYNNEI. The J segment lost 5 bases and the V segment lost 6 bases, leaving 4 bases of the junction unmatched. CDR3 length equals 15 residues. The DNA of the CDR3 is TGTGCCAGCAGGGCTAGCGGGGGGGGAACCGGGGAGCTGTTTTTT. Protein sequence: CASRASGGGTGELFF.

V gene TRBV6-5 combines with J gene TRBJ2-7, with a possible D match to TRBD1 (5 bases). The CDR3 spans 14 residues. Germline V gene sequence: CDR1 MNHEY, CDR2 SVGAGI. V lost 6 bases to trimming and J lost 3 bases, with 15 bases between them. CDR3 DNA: TGTGCCAGCAGGCTACAGGTACCAGACTACGAGCAGTACTTC. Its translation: CASRLQVPDYEQYF.

CDR3 coding DNA: TGCGCCAGCAGCTTGGTTCGCGCAGGGGTAGGGTATGGCTACACCTTC. Protein sequence: CASSLVRAGVGYGYTF. V is TRBV5-1 and J is TRBJ1-2, with a tentative D call TRBD1 (6 bases). Trimming took 0 bases from V and 5 from J, leaving 17 bases between them. CDR1 and CDR2 from the germline V gene are SGHRS and YFSETQ. CDR3 length equals 16 residues.

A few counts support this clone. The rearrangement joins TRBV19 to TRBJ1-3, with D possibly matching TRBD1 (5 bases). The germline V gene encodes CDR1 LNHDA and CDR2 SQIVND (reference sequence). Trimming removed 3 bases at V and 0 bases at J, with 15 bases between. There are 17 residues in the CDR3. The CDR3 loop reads CASSMGGSSSSGNTIYF. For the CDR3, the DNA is TGTGCCAGTAGTATGGGGGGTTCTTCAAGCTCTGGAAACACCATATATTTT.

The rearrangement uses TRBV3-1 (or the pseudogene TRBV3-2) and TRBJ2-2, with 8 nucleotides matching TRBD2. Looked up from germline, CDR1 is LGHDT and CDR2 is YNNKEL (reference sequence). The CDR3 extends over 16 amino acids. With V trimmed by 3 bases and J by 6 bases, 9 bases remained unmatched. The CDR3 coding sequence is TGTGCCAGCAGCCAGGCGCGGGGGGCGACGGCCGGGGAGCTGTTTTTT. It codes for CASSQARGATAGELFF.

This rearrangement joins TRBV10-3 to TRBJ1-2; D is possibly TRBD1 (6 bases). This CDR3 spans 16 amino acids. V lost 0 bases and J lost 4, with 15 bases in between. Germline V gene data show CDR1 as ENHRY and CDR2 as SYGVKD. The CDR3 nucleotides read TGTGCCATCAGTGAGTCCTTGGGCAGGGGTCCCTATGGCTACACCTTC. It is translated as CAISESLGRGPYGYTF.